Shown below are 17 T cell receptor beta chains from a single sample sequenced in a study of OX40 agonist ivuxolimab in advanced cancers. Profiled with immunoSEQ multiplex PCR; TCRdb holds only in-frame clones, not every one. The profile shows more than 60,000 clones, approximately 84% of them singletons. The sequencing used CD4+ or CD8+ T cells sorted from blood, collected in a trial of the OX40 agonist ivuxolimab. The receptors were gathered from an adult with an advanced solid tumor such as melanoma, head and neck, liver or kidney cancer.

V is TRBV5-4 and J is TRBJ2-6, with D perhaps given as TRBD1 or TRBD2 (5 bases each). From germline, CDR1 is SGHNT and CDR2 YYREEE (reference sequence). V was shortened by 1 base and J by 3 bases, with 14 bases between the two germline ends. The CDR3 has 17 amino acids. The CDR3 here is CASSLPLPGRGANVLTF. Here the CDR3 DNA reads TGTGCCAGCAGCTTGCCCCTTCCGGGGCGTGGGGCCAACGTCCTGACTTTC.

This chain connects TRBV7-9 to TRBJ2-1; 11 bases match TRBD2. The CDR3 has 15 amino acids. After removal of 4 bases from V and 7 bases from J, the junction contained 6 bases not matched to a gene. Germline values: CDR1 SEHNR, CDR2 FQNEAQ (reference sequence). This CDR3 reads CASSSALAGGNEQFF. The CDR3, as DNA: TGTGCCAGCAGCTCTGCCCTAGCGGGGGGAAATGAGCAGTTCTTC.

The chain is built from TRBV7-9 and TRBJ1-1; 7 bases are a match to TRBD1. The CDR3 totals 17 residues. Germline CDR1 reads SEHNR; CDR2 reads FQNEAQ (reference sequence). The junction had 13 bases not matched to a gene; V was cut back by 0 bases and J by 6 bases. CDR3 bases: TGTGCCAGCAGCTTAGCTAGCGCAGGGGGGACCGGGGCTGAAGCTTTCTTT. The encoded protein is CASSLASAGGTGAEAFF.

The rearrangement links TRBV27 to TRBJ2-5; 9 nucleotides agree with TRBD2. There are 17 residues in the CDR3. V was pared by 5 bases and J by 3 bases, with 13 bases of the junction left unmatched. Germline assignment: CDR1 MNHEY and CDR2 SMNVEV (reference sequence). The DNA of the CDR3 is TGTGCCAGCAGTCTCTTAGCGGGGGTTACCCCTAAAGAGACCCAGTACTTC. It is translated as CASSLLAGVTPKETQYF.

The J gene is TRBJ2-7, the V gene TRBV6-1; D gene ambiguous. CDR3 length: 11 amino acids. Germline V gene sequence: CDR1 MNHNS, CDR2 SASEGT. Trimming shortened V by 8 bases and J by 4 bases, and 9 bases separated the two germline ends. CDR3 DNA sequence: TGTGCCAGCCAGTGGGGATACGAGCAGTACTTC. Protein sequence: CASQWGYEQYF.

This clone was observed a handful of times. This rearrangement joins TRBV2 to TRBJ2-4; D possibly corresponds to TRBD1 (6 bases). This CDR3 has 13 residues. V lost 7 bases to trimming and J lost 9 bases, with 16 bases between them. The germline V gene has CDR1 SNHLY and CDR2 FYNNEI. The CDR3 is CASTGALNGIQYF. The CDR3 DNA is TGTGCCAGCACAGGGGCCTTAAACGGCATTCAGTACTTC.

V and J are TRBV19 and TRBJ1-3; D not certain. Trimming took off 5 bases at V and 0 bases at J, with 8 bases between the two ends. In germline, CDR1 is LNHDA, CDR2 SQIVND (reference sequence). The CDR3 loop spans 14 amino acids. CDR3: CASSAENSGNTIYF. In DNA form, the CDR3 reads TGTGCCAGTAGTGCCGAGAACTCTGGAAACACCATATATTTT.

The chain carries TRBV28 and TRBJ1-2; 7 bases align to TRBD1. The V gene end was trimmed by 8 bases and the J gene end by 3 bases; junction bases not matched to a gene: 6. Germline V gives CDR1 MDHEN, CDR2 SYDVKM. The CDR3 sequence is 13 residues long. The CDR3 DNA follows: TGTGCCAGCGAGACAGGGAAGGACTATGGCTACACCTTC. Its protein is CASETGKDYGYTF.

This clone has a single count. The chain employs TRBV7-9 and TRBJ1-2, with TRBD1 matching over 7 bases. The trim removed 5 bases at V and 3 bases at J, leaving 6 bases unmatched. This CDR3 contains 14 residues. Germline V gene data show CDR1 as SEHNR and CDR2 as FQNEAQ (reference sequence). The CDR3 sequence: CASSPGTADYGYTF. CDR3 in DNA: TGTGCCAGCAGCCCGGGGACAGCCGACTATGGCTACACCTTC. The full variable domain, with the rest looked up from reference TRBV7-9 and TRBJ1-2, is DTGVSQNPRHKITKRGQNVTFRCDPISEHNRLYWYRQTLGQGPEFLTYFQNEAQLEKSRLLSDRFSAERPKGSFSTLEIQRTEQGDSAMYLCASSPGTADYGYTFGSGTRLTVV.

This chain connects TRBV19 to TRBJ1-2; D gene unclear. The CDR3 is made up of 14 amino acids. Per germline, CDR1 LNHDA and CDR2 SQIVND (reference sequence). Trimming took 3 bases from V and 2 from J, leaving 10 bases between them. The CDR3 loop is CASSIDGRNYGYTF. The CDR3 nucleotides are TGTGCCAGTAGTATCGACGGAAGGAACTATGGCTACACCTTC.

CDR3: CASSLSAYNEQFF. CDR3 bases: TGTGCCAGCAGCTTATCAGCCTACAATGAGCAGTTCTTC. The chain carries TRBV7-3 and TRBJ2-1; D gene uncertain. This CDR3 is 13 amino acids long. CDR1 is SGHTA and CDR2 is FQGTGA in the germline V gene. Trimming pared 2 bases from V and 2 bases from J, leaving 4 bases between.

The V and J genes are TRBV27 and TRBJ2-2, with 8 bases lining up with TRBD2. V lost 3 bases and J lost 5; bases outside the gene matches: 5. Germline V gene sequence: CDR1 MNHEY, CDR2 SMNVEV (reference sequence). The CDR3 spans 15 residues. This CDR3 is CASSLLAGATGELFF. The CDR3 DNA sequence: TGTGCCAGCAGTTTGCTAGCGGGTGCTACCGGGGAGCTGTTTTTT.

This chain connects TRBV5-4 to TRBJ2-3; D is possibly TRBD2 (5 bases). Trimming took 1 base from V and 2 from J, leaving 11 bases between them. The germline CDR1 and CDR2 sequences are SGHNT and YYREEE (reference sequence). The CDR3 is 15 residues long. The CDR3, as DNA: TGTGCCAGCAGCTTGACCGGGATTTTCACAGATACGCAGTATTTT. Protein: CASSLTGIFTDTQYF.

This clone was observed a handful of times. This sequence joins TRBV14 and TRBJ2-3; D may match TRBD1 or TRBD2 (5 bases each). This CDR3 contains 15 residues. Germline-derived CDR1 and CDR2 are SGHDN and FVKESK. Between the trimmed V and J ends, which lost 1 base and 10 bases, there was a span of 18 bases. CDR3 DNA: TGTGCCAGCAGCCAAGCTGCTTCAAACCTGGGGGCGCAGTATTTT. Protein: CASSQAASNLGAQYF.

The chain couples TRBV13 to TRBJ2-1; 8 nucleotides align to TRBD2. The CDR3 is 15 amino acids. Germline trimming cut 4 bases from V and 9 bases from J; bases unmatched to any gene: 11. The germline V gene encodes CDR1 PRHDT and CDR2 FYEKMQ (reference sequence). The CDR3 spells CASSSTGQRGLEQFF. As DNA, the CDR3 is TGTGCCAGCAGCTCGACGGGGCAGCGGGGGCTTGAGCAGTTCTTC.

V usage is TRBV28 and J usage is TRBJ2-7; 11 nucleotides align to TRBD2. Germline V CDR1 and CDR2: MDHEN, SYDVKM. V lost 2 bases to trimming and J lost 4 bases; unmatched junction nucleotides: 13. The CDR3 has 18 amino acids. CDR3 amino acids: CASSLPGGLAAQKYEQYF. The CDR3 DNA reads TGTGCCAGCAGTTTACCGGGGGGACTAGCGGCCCAAAAATACGAGCAGTACTTC. Drawing the rest from reference TRBV28 and TRBJ2-7, the complete variable domain is DVKVTQSSRYLVKRTGEKVFLECVQDMDHENMFWYRQDPGLGLRLIYFSYDVKMKEKGDIPEGYSVSREKKERFSLILESASTNQTSMYLCASSLPGGLAAQKYEQYFGPGTRLTVT.

This sequence joins TRBV18 and TRBJ1-2; TRBD1 matches at 9 bases. CDR1 KGHSH and CDR2 LQKENI come from the germline V gene. V shed 2 bases and J 5 bases; nucleotides not matched to a gene: 3. CDR3 length: 14 amino acids. CDR3 residues: CASSPSGQGYGYTF. The DNA of the CDR3 is TGTGCCAGCTCACCATCCGGACAGGGGTATGGCTACACCTTC.